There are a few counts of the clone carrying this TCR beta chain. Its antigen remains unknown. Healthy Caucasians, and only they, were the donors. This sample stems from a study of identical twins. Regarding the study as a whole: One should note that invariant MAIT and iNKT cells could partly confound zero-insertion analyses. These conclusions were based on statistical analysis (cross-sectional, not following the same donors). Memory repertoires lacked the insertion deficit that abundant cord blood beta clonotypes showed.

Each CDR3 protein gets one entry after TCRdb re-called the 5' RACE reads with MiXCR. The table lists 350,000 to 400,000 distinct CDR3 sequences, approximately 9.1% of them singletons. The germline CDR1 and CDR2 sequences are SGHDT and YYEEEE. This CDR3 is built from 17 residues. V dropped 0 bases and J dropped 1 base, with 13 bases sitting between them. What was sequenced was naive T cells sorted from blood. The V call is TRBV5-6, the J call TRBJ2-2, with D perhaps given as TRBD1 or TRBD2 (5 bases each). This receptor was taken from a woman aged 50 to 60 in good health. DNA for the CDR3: TGTGCCAGCAGCTTGGTTGTGAGGGGTAGGAACACCGGGGAGCTGTTTTTT. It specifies CASSLVVRGRNTGELFF.